A selection of T cell receptor beta chains follows, all from one sample in a study of breast tumors, draining lymph nodes, adjacent tissues. TCRdb processed the multiplex PCR reads anew with MiXCR; each CDR3 protein has one entry. Among fewer than 140,000 distinct CDR3 sequences, less than 40% were seen once, and the ten largest hold approximately 5%. Sequenced: axillary lymph node tissue. The receptor source for this set is a female donor with breast cancer. Some clones in this sample may be carry-over from other donors' samples. The CDR3 runs from the conserved cysteine through the conserved F or W. Each record gives: D gene, V gene, clone size, J gene, CDR3 DNA, CDR3 protein. A D gene is named only where the DNA matches it firmly. Size is stated for part of the rows, as once, few or many counts, or as a class when the clone is expanded.

D gene: TRBD1
V gene: TRBV6-5
clone size: many
J gene: TRBJ1-5
CDR3 DNA: TGTGCCAGCAGTTACGGACAGGGCTGGAATCAGCCCCAGCATTTT
CDR3 protein: CASSYGQGWNQPQHF

D gene: NA
V gene: TRBV10-1
clone size: NA
J gene: TRBJ1-2
CDR3 DNA: TGCGCCGGCAGTGAAGCCGGGGGGAATCAACCTTATGGCTACACCTTC
CDR3 protein: CAGSEAGGNQPYGYTF

D gene: NA
V gene: TRBV7-2
clone size: many
J gene: TRBJ2-7
CDR3 DNA: TGTGCCAGCAGCGGATATAACCAACACTACGAGCAGTACTTC
CDR3 protein: CASSGYNQHYEQYF

D gene: NA
V gene: TRBV7-2
clone size: many
J gene: TRBJ2-3
CDR3 DNA: TGTGCCAGCAGCTTAGGGTCTGGAGATACGCAGTATTTT
CDR3 protein: CASSLGSGDTQYF

D gene: NA
V gene: TRBV6-5
clone size: many
J gene: TRBJ1-4
CDR3 DNA: TGTGCCAGCAGTGCCGGGACGATGGGAGGTGAAAAACTGTTTTTT
CDR3 protein: CASSAGTMGGEKLFF

D gene: TRBD2
V gene: TRBV18
clone size: few
J gene: TRBJ2-3
CDR3 DNA: TGTGCCAGCTCACCCCACCAGCGGGGATACACAGATACGCAGTATTTT
CDR3 protein: CASSPHQRGYTDTQYF

D gene: TRBD2
V gene: TRBV25-1
clone size: many
J gene: TRBJ2-3
CDR3 DNA: TGTGCCAGCAGTGAAAAATCCGGCGGGGGGGCCCCCGATACGCAGTATTTT
CDR3 protein: CASSEKSGGGAPDTQYF

D gene: NA
V gene: TRBV14
clone size: many
J gene: TRBJ2-7
CDR3 DNA: TGTGCCAGCAGCCAAGTTGGGGGCTACGAGCAGTACTTC
CDR3 protein: CASSQVGGYEQYF

D gene: TRBD2
V gene: TRBV7-9
clone size: many
J gene: TRBJ2-7
CDR3 DNA: TGTGCCAGCAGGAGCGGACTAGATCGGGGCGAGCAGTACTTC
CDR3 protein: CASRSGLDRGEQYF

D gene: NA
V gene: TRBV29-1
clone size: NA
J gene: TRBJ2-2
CDR3 DNA: TGCAGCGTTGTGAAGGGTACCGGGGAGCTGTTTTTT
CDR3 protein: CSVVKGTGELFF

D gene: NA
V gene: TRBV5-1
clone size: many
J gene: TRBJ2-3
CDR3 DNA: TGCGCCAGCAGCTTGGACTATGGAGATACGCAGTATTTT
CDR3 protein: CASSLDYGDTQYF

D gene: NA
V gene: TRBV7-9
clone size: NA
J gene: TRBJ1-5
CDR3 DNA: TGTGCCAGCAGCCCCAGGGCAGGGGGCAATCAGCCCCAGCATTTT
CDR3 protein: CASSPRAGGNQPQHF

D gene: NA
V gene: TRBV2
clone size: NA
J gene: TRBJ2-7
CDR3 DNA: TGTGCCAGCAGTGAAGCGGATCTCTACGAGCAGTACTTC
CDR3 protein: CASSEADLYEQYF

D gene: NA
V gene: TRBV9
clone size: NA
J gene: TRBJ2-5
CDR3 DNA: TGTGCCAGCAGCGTATCCCCAGGGGAGTGGGAGACCCAGTACTTC
CDR3 protein: CASSVSPGEWETQYF

D gene: TRBD1
V gene: TRBV7-9
clone size: NA
J gene: TRBJ2-5
CDR3 DNA: TGTGCCAGCAGCTCGCCTTGGACAGGGGCGGAAGAGACCCAGTACTTC
CDR3 protein: CASSSPWTGAEETQYF

D gene: NA
V gene: TRBV28
clone size: many
J gene: TRBJ2-7
CDR3 DNA: TGTGCCAGCAGTAGAGGACAGTCCTACGAGCAGTACTTC
CDR3 protein: CASSRGQSYEQYF

D gene: NA
V gene: TRBV7-9
clone size: NA
J gene: TRBJ2-7
CDR3 DNA: TGTGCCAGCAGCTTAACCCATCAATACGAGCAGTACTTC
CDR3 protein: CASSLTHQYEQYF

D gene: NA
V gene: TRBV6-2/TRBV6-3
clone size: many
J gene: TRBJ2-5
CDR3 DNA: TGTGCCAGCAGTTACTACGACAGCTTACAAGAGACCCAGTACTTC
CDR3 protein: CASSYYDSLQETQYF

D gene: TRBD2
V gene: TRBV19
clone size: many
J gene: TRBJ2-3
CDR3 DNA: TGTGCCAGTAGTATTTTTGCCCGGGCTAGCGGGGTGCCCACAGATACGCAGTATTTT
CDR3 protein: CASSIFARASGVPTDTQYF

D gene: NA
V gene: TRBV28
clone size: many
J gene: TRBJ1-3
CDR3 DNA: TGTGCCAGCAGTTTAAGATGGGGTGGGGGTTCAGGAAACACCATATATTTT
CDR3 protein: CASSLRWGGGSGNTIYF

D gene: NA
V gene: TRBV20-1
clone size: NA
J gene: TRBJ2-7
CDR3 DNA: TGCACAAAACAGGTTACCTACGAGCAGTACTTC
CDR3 protein: CTKQVTYEQYF

D gene: NA
V gene: TRBV27
clone size: many
J gene: TRBJ1-5
CDR3 DNA: TGTGCCAGCAGTGACAGCCGAACAGGTCGCAATCAGCCCCAGCATTTT
CDR3 protein: CASSDSRTGRNQPQHF

D gene: NA
V gene: TRBV7-3
clone size: many
J gene: TRBJ2-4
CDR3 DNA: TGTGCCAGCAGCCCAGATACCGGGCCCTCATTAGCCAAAAACATTCAGTACTTC
CDR3 protein: CASSPDTGPSLAKNIQYF

D gene: TRBD1
V gene: TRBV9
clone size: many
J gene: TRBJ1-6
CDR3 DNA: TGTGCCAGCAGCGTGACAGGGTTTTGGAATTCACCCCTCCACTTT
CDR3 protein: CASSVTGFWNSPLHF

D gene: NA
V gene: TRBV5-1
clone size: many
J gene: TRBJ2-2
CDR3 DNA: TGCGCCAGCAGCTTGGGGGGCGGCACCGGGGAGCTGTTTTTT
CDR3 protein: CASSLGGGTGELFF

D gene: NA
V gene: TRBV4-3
clone size: once
J gene: TRBJ1-1
CDR3 DNA: TGCGCCAGCAGCCCACGCCCCGCGACAAACACTGAAGCTTCCTTT
CDR3 protein: CASSPRPATNTEASF

D gene: NA
V gene: TRBV7-2
clone size: many
J gene: TRBJ1-4
CDR3 DNA: TGTGCCAGCAGCTTTAGGATGGGCGGAGCAACTAATGAAAAACTGTTTTTT
CDR3 protein: CASSFRMGGATNEKLFF

D gene: TRBD2
V gene: TRBV18
clone size: few
J gene: TRBJ2-1
CDR3 DNA: TGTGCCAGCTCACCACCGGCCGGGACTATAGGTTGGAATGAGCAGTTCTTC
CDR3 protein: CASSPPAGTIGWNEQFF

D gene: NA
V gene: TRBV6-1
clone size: many
J gene: TRBJ1-4
CDR3 DNA: TGTGCCAGCAGTGATATAGGTGGGGCAGTAAAACTGTTTTTT
CDR3 protein: CASSDIGGAVKLFF

D gene: TRBD1
V gene: TRBV7-9
clone size: many
J gene: TRBJ1-2
CDR3 DNA: TGTGCCAGCAGCTCAGGACAGGGCGGGGTGGACTATGGCTACACCTTC
CDR3 protein: CASSSGQGGVDYGYTF

D gene: NA
V gene: TRBV20-1
clone size: many
J gene: TRBJ1-6
CDR3 DNA: TGCAGTGCTCGAGGGGAGTCCAACTCCTATAATTCACCCCTCCACTTT
CDR3 protein: CSARGESNSYNSPLHF

D gene: TRBD1
V gene: TRBV28
clone size: few
J gene: TRBJ1-2
CDR3 DNA: TGTGCCAGCAGTTTATGGGGGGGGGGGACAGGGCATAATGGCTACACCTTC
CDR3 protein: CASSLWGGGTGHNGYTF

D gene: TRBD1
V gene: TRBV18
clone size: many
J gene: TRBJ2-5
CDR3 DNA: TGTGCCAGCTCACCCAGACAGACAGGGATCCGGGGCGAGACCCAGTACTTC
CDR3 protein: CASSPRQTGIRGETQYF

D gene: TRBD1
V gene: TRBV24-1
clone size: many
J gene: TRBJ2-3
CDR3 DNA: TGTGCCACCAGTGATCCGGGACAGGGAGTCTCAGATACGCAGTATTTT
CDR3 protein: CATSDPGQGVSDTQYF

D gene: TRBD1
V gene: TRBV6-5
clone size: few
J gene: TRBJ1-2
CDR3 DNA: TGTGCCAGCAGTTACTTCGGACAGGGGGGCGATGGCTACACCTTC
CDR3 protein: CASSYFGQGGDGYTF

D gene: NA
V gene: TRBV7-6
clone size: many
J gene: TRBJ1-2
CDR3 DNA: TGTGCCAGCAGCTTAGTAGATGACAATTCATTGGACTATGGCTACACCTTC
CDR3 protein: CASSLVDDNSLDYGYTF

D gene: NA
V gene: TRBV18
clone size: many
J gene: TRBJ1-4
CDR3 DNA: TGTGCCAGCTCCCCCCTCGCTACGAATGAAAAACTGTTTTTT
CDR3 protein: CASSPLATNEKLFF

D gene: NA
V gene: TRBV7-9
clone size: NA
J gene: TRBJ2-1
CDR3 DNA: NA
CDR3 protein: CASSLSDTICSAHGYNEQFF

D gene: NA
V gene: TRBV10-3
clone size: many
J gene: TRBJ2-5
CDR3 DNA: TGTGCCATCAGGGACTCCCAAGAGACCCAGTACTTC
CDR3 protein: CAIRDSQETQYF

D gene: NA
V gene: TRBV20-1
clone size: many
J gene: TRBJ1-3
CDR3 DNA: TGCAGTGCCGGGCGGCCTGGTGGAAACACCATATATTTT
CDR3 protein: CSAGRPGGNTIYF

D gene: NA
V gene: TRBV28
clone size: many
J gene: TRBJ1-5
CDR3 DNA: TGTGCCAGCAGTTTAGGGGGTTTCGGGCAGCCCCAGCATTTT
CDR3 protein: CASSLGGFGQPQHF

D gene: NA
V gene: TRBV19
clone size: many
J gene: TRBJ1-6
CDR3 DNA: TGTGCCAGTAGACCGAGGACAGTGACTAATTCACCCCTCCACTTT
CDR3 protein: CASRPRTVTNSPLHF

D gene: NA
V gene: TRBV18
clone size: many
J gene: TRBJ2-7
CDR3 DNA: TGTGCCAGCTCACCAGTTGAGAGGTCCTACGAGCAGTACTTC
CDR3 protein: CASSPVERSYEQYF

D gene: TRBD2
V gene: TRBV20-1
clone size: NA
J gene: TRBJ2-3
CDR3 DNA: TGCAGTGCTAGAGGGACTAGCGGGGGAAGCTCCTACAATGAGCAGTGTTTT
CDR3 protein: CSARGTSGGSSYNEQCF

D gene: NA
V gene: TRBV5-1
clone size: NA
J gene: TRBJ1-6
CDR3 DNA: TGCGCCAGCAGCCCGACGGGTGATTCACCCCTCCACTTT
CDR3 protein: CASSPTGDSPLHF

D gene: NA
V gene: TRBV24-1
clone size: many
J gene: TRBJ2-6
CDR3 DNA: TGTGCCACCAGTCCCAGGCTCAGCTCTGGGGCCAACGTCCTGACTTTC
CDR3 protein: CATSPRLSSGANVLTF

D gene: NA
V gene: TRBV7-3
clone size: many
J gene: TRBJ2-7
CDR3 DNA: TGTGCCAGCAGCTTAGGGCAAGGGGACGAGCAGTACTTC
CDR3 protein: CASSLGQGDEQYF

D gene: NA
V gene: TRBV24-1
clone size: many
J gene: TRBJ1-5
CDR3 DNA: TGTGCCACCAGTGAAAATGACAGGTCTAATCAGCCCCAGCATTTT
CDR3 protein: CATSENDRSNQPQHF

D gene: NA
V gene: TRBV20-1
clone size: many
J gene: TRBJ1-1
CDR3 DNA: TGCAGTGCTAGAGATAGCTCGGGGGCTGGCACTGAAGCTTTCTTT
CDR3 protein: CSARDSSGAGTEAFF

D gene: NA
V gene: TRBV7-7
clone size: NA
J gene: TRBJ2-3
CDR3 DNA: TGTGCTAGCAGCTTTACACAGGACAATGAGCAGTATTTT
CDR3 protein: CASSFTQDNEQYF

D gene: NA
V gene: TRBV2
clone size: NA
J gene: TRBJ1-3
CDR3 DNA: TGTGCCAGCAGAACGATACAGGGCTCTGGAAACACCATATATTTT
CDR3 protein: CASRTIQGSGNTIYF

D gene: NA
V gene: TRBV6-5
clone size: NA
J gene: TRBJ1-3
CDR3 DNA: TGTGCCAGCAGTCACTCTGACGGGGTTCCTGGAGGCACCATATATTTT
CDR3 protein: CASSHSDGVPGGTIYF

D gene: NA
V gene: TRBV20-1
clone size: once
J gene: TRBJ1-2
CDR3 DNA: TGCGGCGGGGCCTCAAGCTCTGGAAACACCTTC
CDR3 protein: CGGASSSGNTF

D gene: TRBD1
V gene: TRBV28
clone size: many
J gene: TRBJ2-3
CDR3 DNA: TGTGCCAGCAGTAGGGACAGATCGACAGATACGCAGTATTTT
CDR3 protein: CASSRDRSTDTQYF

D gene: TRBD1
V gene: TRBV5-6
clone size: NA
J gene: TRBJ1-3
CDR3 DNA: TGTGCCAGCAGCGGATACCCGACAGGGGAGGATGGAAACACCATATATTTT
CDR3 protein: CASSGYPTGEDGNTIYF

D gene: TRBD2
V gene: TRBV20-1
clone size: many
J gene: TRBJ2-5
CDR3 DNA: TGCAGTGCTATTCGGGCGGGGGGCCAAGAGACCCAGTACTTC
CDR3 protein: CSAIRAGGQETQYF

D gene: NA
V gene: TRBV6-6
clone size: NA
J gene: TRBJ2-4
CDR3 DNA: TGTGCCAGCAGGCTACGTAAGAAGTTTGAAAACATTCAGTACTTC
CDR3 protein: CASRLRKKFENIQYF